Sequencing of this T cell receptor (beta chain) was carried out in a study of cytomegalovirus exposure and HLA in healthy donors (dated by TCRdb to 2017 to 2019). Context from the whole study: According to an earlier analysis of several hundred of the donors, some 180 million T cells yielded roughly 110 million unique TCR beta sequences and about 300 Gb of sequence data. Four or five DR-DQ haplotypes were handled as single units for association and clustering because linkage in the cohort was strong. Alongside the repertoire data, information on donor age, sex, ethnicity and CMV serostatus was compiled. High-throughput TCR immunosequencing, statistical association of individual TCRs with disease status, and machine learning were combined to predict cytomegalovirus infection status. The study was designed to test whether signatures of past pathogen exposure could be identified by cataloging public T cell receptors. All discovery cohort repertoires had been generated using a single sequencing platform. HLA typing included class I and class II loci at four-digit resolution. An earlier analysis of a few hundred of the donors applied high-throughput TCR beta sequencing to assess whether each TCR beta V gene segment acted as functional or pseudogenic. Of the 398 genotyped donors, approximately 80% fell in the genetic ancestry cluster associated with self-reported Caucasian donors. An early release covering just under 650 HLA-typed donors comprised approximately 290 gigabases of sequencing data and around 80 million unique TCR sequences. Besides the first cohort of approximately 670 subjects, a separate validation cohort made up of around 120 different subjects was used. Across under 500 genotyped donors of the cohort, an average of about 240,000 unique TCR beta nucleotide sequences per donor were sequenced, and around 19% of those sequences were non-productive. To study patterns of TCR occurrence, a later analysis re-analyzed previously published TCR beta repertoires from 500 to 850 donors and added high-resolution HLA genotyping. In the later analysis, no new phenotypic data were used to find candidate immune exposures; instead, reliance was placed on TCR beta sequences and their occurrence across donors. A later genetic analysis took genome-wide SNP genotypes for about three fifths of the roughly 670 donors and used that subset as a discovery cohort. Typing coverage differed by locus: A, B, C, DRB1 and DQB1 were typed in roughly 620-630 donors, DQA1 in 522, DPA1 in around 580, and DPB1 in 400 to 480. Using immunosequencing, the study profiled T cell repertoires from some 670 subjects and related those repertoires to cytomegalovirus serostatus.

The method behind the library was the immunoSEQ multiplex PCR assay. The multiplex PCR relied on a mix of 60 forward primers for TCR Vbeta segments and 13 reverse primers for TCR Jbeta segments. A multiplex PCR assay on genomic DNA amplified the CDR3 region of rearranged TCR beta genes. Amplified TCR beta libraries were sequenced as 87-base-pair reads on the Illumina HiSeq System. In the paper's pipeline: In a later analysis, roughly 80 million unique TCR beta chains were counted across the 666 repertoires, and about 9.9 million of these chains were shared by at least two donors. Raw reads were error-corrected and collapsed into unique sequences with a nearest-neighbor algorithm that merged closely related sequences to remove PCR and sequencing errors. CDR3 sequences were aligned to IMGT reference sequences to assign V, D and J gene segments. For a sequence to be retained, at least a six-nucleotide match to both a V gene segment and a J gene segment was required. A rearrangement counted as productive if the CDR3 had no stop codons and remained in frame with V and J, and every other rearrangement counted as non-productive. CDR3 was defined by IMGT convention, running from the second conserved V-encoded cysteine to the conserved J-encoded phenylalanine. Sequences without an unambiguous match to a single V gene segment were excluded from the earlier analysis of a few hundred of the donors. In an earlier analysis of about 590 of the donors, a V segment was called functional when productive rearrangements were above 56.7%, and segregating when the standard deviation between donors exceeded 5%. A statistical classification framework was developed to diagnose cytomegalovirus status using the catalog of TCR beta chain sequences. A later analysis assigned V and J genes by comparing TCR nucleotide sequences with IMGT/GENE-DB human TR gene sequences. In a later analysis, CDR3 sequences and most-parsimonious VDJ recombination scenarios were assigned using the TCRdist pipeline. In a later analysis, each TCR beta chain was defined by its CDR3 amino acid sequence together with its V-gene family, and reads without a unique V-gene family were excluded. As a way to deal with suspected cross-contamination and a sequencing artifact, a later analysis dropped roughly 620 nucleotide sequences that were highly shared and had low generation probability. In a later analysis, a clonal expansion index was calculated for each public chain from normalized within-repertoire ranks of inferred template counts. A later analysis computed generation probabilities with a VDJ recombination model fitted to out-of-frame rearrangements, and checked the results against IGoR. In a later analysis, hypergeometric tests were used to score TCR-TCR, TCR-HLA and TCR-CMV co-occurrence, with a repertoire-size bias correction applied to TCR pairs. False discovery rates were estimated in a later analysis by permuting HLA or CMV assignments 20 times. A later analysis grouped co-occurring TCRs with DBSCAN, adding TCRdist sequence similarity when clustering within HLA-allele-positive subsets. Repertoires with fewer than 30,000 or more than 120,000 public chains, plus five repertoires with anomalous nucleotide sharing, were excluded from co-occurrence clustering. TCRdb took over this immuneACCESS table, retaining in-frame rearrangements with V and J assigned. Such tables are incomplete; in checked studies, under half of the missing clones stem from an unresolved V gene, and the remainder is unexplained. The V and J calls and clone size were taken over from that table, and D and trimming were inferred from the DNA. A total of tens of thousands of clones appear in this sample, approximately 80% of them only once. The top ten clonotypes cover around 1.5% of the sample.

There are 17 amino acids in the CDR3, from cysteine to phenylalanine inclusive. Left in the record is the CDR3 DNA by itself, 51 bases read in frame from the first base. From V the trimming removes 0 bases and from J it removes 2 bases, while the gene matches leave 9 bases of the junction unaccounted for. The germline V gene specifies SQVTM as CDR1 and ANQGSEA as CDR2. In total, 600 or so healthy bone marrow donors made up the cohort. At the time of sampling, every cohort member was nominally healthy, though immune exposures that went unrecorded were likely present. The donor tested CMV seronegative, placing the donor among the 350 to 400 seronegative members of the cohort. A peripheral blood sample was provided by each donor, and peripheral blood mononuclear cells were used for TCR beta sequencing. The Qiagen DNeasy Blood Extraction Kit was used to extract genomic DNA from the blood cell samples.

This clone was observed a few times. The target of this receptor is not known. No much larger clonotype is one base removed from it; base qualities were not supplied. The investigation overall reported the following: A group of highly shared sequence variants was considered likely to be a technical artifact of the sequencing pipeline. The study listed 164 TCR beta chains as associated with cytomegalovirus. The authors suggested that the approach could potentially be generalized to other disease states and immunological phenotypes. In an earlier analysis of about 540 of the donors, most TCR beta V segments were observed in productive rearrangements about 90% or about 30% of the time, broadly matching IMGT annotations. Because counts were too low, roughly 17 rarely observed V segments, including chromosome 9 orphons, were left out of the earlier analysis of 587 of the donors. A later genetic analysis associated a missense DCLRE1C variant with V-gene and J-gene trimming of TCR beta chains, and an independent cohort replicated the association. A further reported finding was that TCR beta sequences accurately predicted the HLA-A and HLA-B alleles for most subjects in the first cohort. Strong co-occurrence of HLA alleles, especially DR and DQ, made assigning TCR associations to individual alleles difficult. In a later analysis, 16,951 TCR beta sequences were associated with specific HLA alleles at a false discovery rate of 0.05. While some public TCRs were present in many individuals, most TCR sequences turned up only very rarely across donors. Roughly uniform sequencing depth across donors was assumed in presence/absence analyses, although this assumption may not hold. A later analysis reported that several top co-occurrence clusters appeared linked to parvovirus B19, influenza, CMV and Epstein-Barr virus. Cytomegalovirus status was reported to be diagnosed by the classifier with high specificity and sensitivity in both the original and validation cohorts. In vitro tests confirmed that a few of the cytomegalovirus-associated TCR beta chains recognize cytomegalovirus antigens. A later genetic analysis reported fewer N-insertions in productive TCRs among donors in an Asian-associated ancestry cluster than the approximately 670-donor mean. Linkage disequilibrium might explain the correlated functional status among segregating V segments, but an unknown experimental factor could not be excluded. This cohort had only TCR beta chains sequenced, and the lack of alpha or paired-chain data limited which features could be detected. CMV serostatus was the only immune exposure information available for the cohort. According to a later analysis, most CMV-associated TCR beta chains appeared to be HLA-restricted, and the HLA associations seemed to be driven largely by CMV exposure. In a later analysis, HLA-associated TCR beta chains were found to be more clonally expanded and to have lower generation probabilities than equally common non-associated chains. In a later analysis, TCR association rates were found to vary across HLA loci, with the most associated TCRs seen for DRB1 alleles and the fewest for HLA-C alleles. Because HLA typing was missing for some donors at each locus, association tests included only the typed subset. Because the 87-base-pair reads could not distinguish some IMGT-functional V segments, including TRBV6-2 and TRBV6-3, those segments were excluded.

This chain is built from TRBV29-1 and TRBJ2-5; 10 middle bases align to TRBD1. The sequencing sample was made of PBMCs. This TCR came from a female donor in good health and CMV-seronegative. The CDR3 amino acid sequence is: CSVEDPTGTGVQETQYF. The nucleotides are TGCAGCGTTGAAGATCCTACAGGGACAGGGGTTCAAGAGACCCAGTACTTC.